This is a list of T cell receptor beta chains from one sample in a study of shared clonotypes between healthy human individuals. Here immunoSEQ multiplex PCR was the method, and the copy in TCRdb shows in-frame clones only, minus some. This table has around 2,000,000 clones, 95% appearing once. The material sequenced was naive CD4+ T cells sorted from blood. The receptors come from a man aged 18 to 30 in good health. The CDR3 runs from the conserved cysteine through the conserved F or W. The D gene is left open where the match is weak. Clone size, where shown, is once, few, many, or a class for clones that have expanded.

clone size	D gene	V gene	J gene	CDR3 protein	CDR3 DNA
.	.	TRBV5-1	TRBJ1-6	CASSWGGPDPNSPLHF	TGCGCCAGCAGCTGGGGGGGACCTGATCCGAATTCACCCCTCCACTTT
.	.	TRBV19	TRBJ1-2	CASSIAGLFAEGYTF	TGTGCCAGTAGTATAGCCGGCCTCTTCGCGGAGGGCTACACCTTC
.	.	TRBV28	TRBJ2-7	CASSLGRYEQYF	TGTGCCAGCAGCCTAGGGCGATACGAGCAGTACTTC
once	TRBD1	TRBV6-6	TRBJ1-2	CASSLYGQGARGYTF	TGTGCCAGCAGCCTTTACGGACAGGGGGCGCGGGGCTACACCTTC
.	.	TRBV6-1	TRBJ2-3	CASSDQKSTDTQYF	TGTGCCAGCAGTGACCAAAAGAGCACAGATACGCAGTATTTT
.	.	TRBV5-1	TRBJ2-2	CASSLDSSNTGELFF	TGCGCCAGCAGCTTGGACAGTTCGAACACCGGGGAGCTGTTTTTT
once	.	TRBV5-4	TRBJ1-5	CASSLGGGNSNQPQHF	TGTGCCAGCAGCTTGGGTGGTGGGAATAGCAATCAGCCCCAGCATTTT
once	.	TRBV7-6	TRBJ2-5	CASAWADRETQYF	TGTGCCAGCGCCTGGGCGGACCGAGAGACCCAGTACTTC
.	.	TRBV7-2	TRBJ2-5	CASSLMGLGTAETQYF	TGTGCCAGCAGCTTAATGGGACTCGGGACAGCAGAGACCCAGTACTTC
.	.	TRBV7-2	TRBJ1-1	CASTNLQGNNTEAFF	TGTGCCAGCACCAACCTGCAGGGTAACAACACTGAAGCTTTCTTT
.	.	TRBV18	TRBJ1-5	CASSPNGGNSNQPQHF	TGTGCCAGCTCACCAAATGGGGGCAATAGCAATCAGCCCCAGCATTTT
.	TRBD1	TRBV7-2	TRBJ1-1	CASSQGQRNTEAFF	TGTGCCAGCAGCCAGGGACAGAGGAACACTGAAGCTTTCTTT
once	TRBD2	TRBV7-9	TRBJ2-3	CASSLGTSSVDTQYF	TGTGCCAGCAGCCTCGGGACTAGCTCAGTAGATACGCAGTATTTT
.	.	TRBV10-1	TRBJ2-7	CASSLSPDPFVEQYF	TGCGCCAGCAGTCTCTCACCGGACCCTTTCGTGGAGCAGTACTTC
.	.	TRBV5-1	TRBJ2-3	CASSLVGLDTQYF	TGCGCCAGCAGCTTGGTAGGCTTGGATACGCAGTATTTT
once	.	TRBV30	TRBJ2-5	CAWSRQETQYF	TGTGCCTGGAGCCGACAAGAGACCCAGTACTTC
.	TRBD1	TRBV5-1	TRBJ1-2	CASSLGQGRYGYTF	TGCGCCAGCAGCTTGGGACAGGGGCGGTATGGCTACACCTTC
.	TRBD1	TRBV28	TRBJ1-6	CASSLTSGGFYNSPLHF	TGTGCCAGCAGTTTGACCTCAGGGGGCTTCTATAATTCACCCCTCCACTTT
.	.	TRBV29-1	TRBJ2-3	CSVSPGESTQYF	TGCAGCGTATCCCCGGGTGAGAGTACGCAGTATTTT
.	.	TRBV2	TRBJ1-2	CASGGADRGYTF	TGTGCCAGCGGGGGGGCCGATCGGGGCTACACCTTC
.	TRBD1	TRBV19	TRBJ1-5	CASRTDRGLNQPQHF	TGTGCCAGTAGGACGGACAGGGGGCTCAATCAGCCCCAGCATTTT
.	TRBD1	TRBV5-1	TRBJ1-4	CASSSDRGGEKLFF	TGCGCCAGCAGCTCGGACAGGGGAGGGGAAAAACTGTTTTTT
once	.	TRBV30	TRBJ1-1	CAWSLPGLRRAFF	TGTGCCTGGAGTTTACCGGGACTACGCCGCGCTTTCTTT
.	TRBD2	TRBV10-1	TRBJ2-7	CASSPGLATEQYF	TGCGCCAGCAGCCCGGGACTAGCCACCGAGCAGTACTTC
.	.	TRBV11-2	TRBJ2-1	CASSLEAGPTLGEQFF	TGTGCCAGCAGCTTAGAAGCAGGGCCGACCTTGGGTGAGCAGTTCTTC
.	.	TRBV4-3	TRBJ2-7	CASSQGWDTEQYF	TGCGCCAGCAGCCAAGGATGGGACACGGAGCAGTACTTC
.	TRBD1	TRBV7-9	TRBJ2-5	CASSLETGPPQETQYF	TGTGCCAGCAGCTTAGAGACAGGGCCCCCTCAAGAGACCCAGTACTTC
.	TRBD1	TRBV2	TRBJ1-6	CASSERTGSSNSPLHF	TGTGCCAGCAGTGAACGGACAGGGTCGAGTAATTCACCCCTCCACTTT
.	.	TRBV28	TRBJ1-6	CASSLLREYNSPLHF	TGTGCCAGCAGTTTACTCCGGGAGTATAATTCACCCCTCCACTTT
.	.	TRBV6-1	TRBJ1-6	CASSEAMVSTSPLHF	TGTGCCAGCAGTGAAGCGATGGTTAGCACTTCACCCCTCCACTTT
.	.	TRBV20-1	TRBJ2-5	CSAGPETQYF	TGCAGTGCTGGCCCTGAGACCCAGTACTTC
.	.	TRBV19	TRBJ1-4	CASSKGPTGEKLFF	TGTGCCAGCTCCAAGGGGCCGACGGGTGAAAAGCTGTTTTTT
.	TRBD2	TRBV7-2	TRBJ2-7	CASSLRIAGVYEQYF	TGTGCCAGCAGCCTCCGGATAGCGGGAGTGTACGAGCAGTACTTC
.	.	TRBV2	TRBJ1-1	CASSKQGGLSEAFF	TGTGCCAGCAGTAAACAGGGAGGACTCTCTGAAGCTTTCTTT
.	TRBD1	TRBV19	TRBJ1-6	CASSIEGQGRSPLHF	TGTGCCAGTAGTATAGAGGGACAGGGACGTTCACCCCTCCACTTT
.	.	TRBV5-5	TRBJ2-2	CASSSGTSLTGELFF	TGTGCCAGCAGCTCCGGGACGAGCCTTACCGGGGAGCTGTTTTTT
.	.	TRBV4-3	TRBJ2-5	CASSQEWTGQETQYF	TGCGCCAGCAGCCAAGAATGGACTGGCCAAGAGACCCAGTACTTC
.	.	TRBV6-5	TRBJ2-2	CASRDTDRNTGELFF	TGTGCCAGCAGAGACACGGACAGGAACACCGGGGAGCTGTTTTTT
.	TRBD2	TRBV27	TRBJ2-1	CASSFTGGTSGPRNEQFF	TGTGCCAGCAGTTTTACGGGGGGGACTAGCGGACCTCGGAATGAGCAGTTCTTC
.	.	TRBV21-1	TRBJ1-5	CASSKEYRDGHNQPQHF	TGTGCCAGCAGCAAAGAATATCGGGACGGCCACAATCAGCCCCAGCATTTT